What follows describes a single T cell receptor (beta chain). This clone was detected a few times. Which antigen it targets is not known. No base quality values were provided; no much bigger clone lies one nucleotide off. From each donor, a single peripheral blood sample of around 120 mL on average was drawn into heparinised tubes. A BD FACSAria II was used to sort naive, central memory, regulatory and stem cell-like memory CD4+ T cells with a panel that included CD45RO, CCR7, CD25, CD127, CD95 and CD27. Purity was above 98% for every sorted population. Right away, PBMCs were isolated by Lymphoprep density gradient centrifugation and were stained directly, with no culture step. To minimize batch effects, samples were stained and sorted in pairs, one healthy donor with one patient per experiment. Germline trimming amounts to 5 bases on V and 5 bases on J, with 6 as the count of junction bases outside the gene matches. There are 16 amino acids in the CDR3, from cysteine to phenylalanine inclusive. Only the CDR3 DNA is retained, 48 bases long and in frame from the first base. For CDR1 and CDR2, the germline V gene (reference sequence) lists SEHNR and FQNEAQ.

The entire amount of isolated RNA was reverse transcribed using the High Capacity cDNA Reverse Transcription Kit, so the sequenced TCRB transcripts were expressed ones. Naive, central memory and regulatory T cell samples underwent deep immunoSEQ sequencing, averaging about 3.57 million total reads per sample. Sorted cells were lysed in RLT buffer and RNA was extracted with DNase-treated RNeasy Micro or Mini kits, depending on cell number. To prevent cross-contamination, every cell subset was processed on its own, while patient and healthy donor samples were processed together. The immunoSEQ multiplex PCR was used to amplify TCRB sequences from cDNA, generating 87-bp fragments that spanned the CDR3 region. Sequencing of the amplicons was performed on the Illumina HiSeq platform. The paper's processing steps were these. Synthetic template baselines were used to correct PCR bias computationally, reads within Hamming distance 2 were collapsed together, and singletons that could not be merged were discarded. By aligning reads against IMGT, V, D and J genes, CDR3 length, and insertions or deletions at six rearrangement sites were assigned. Within each subset, clonotype counts were normalized to sorted cell number, and only after that were true diversity and Gini coefficients computed with the tcR R package. Repertoire sharing was quantified using the overlap coefficient calculated on TCRB nucleotide sequences. As a proxy for the pre-selection repertoire, out-of-frame TCRB sequences from naive cells were analyzed. TCRdb took this table from immuneACCESS and kept in-frame rearrangements with V and J called. Such tables lack part of the clones; where checked against another copy, unresolved V genes explain under half of the gap, and the rest is unexplained. V and J calls and clone size are as listed in that table; D and trimming were resolved from the DNA. This sample lists some 270,000 clones; around 9.9% were detected once. Jointly, the top ten make up about 0.018% of the sample.

This entry is derived from a study of beta chain features in type 1 diabetes (dated by TCRdb to the late 2010s). Regarding the research as a whole: Mean age, gender distribution, total cell number and subset yield were not different between patients and healthy donors. Across all samples, around 99 million sorted cells were examined, and cell number per subset correlated strongly with RNA yield. In the study, recently diagnosed type 1 diabetes patients and matched healthy donors were compared on the TCRB repertoires of their sorted circulating CD4+ T cell subsets. Regulatory and stem cell-like memory subsets were isolated from only 8 patients and roughly eight healthy donors, whereas naive and central memory subsets came from all 30 or so donors. Broader findings and caveats from the paper: Sequencing cDNA rather than genomic DNA could over-represent highly expressing activated cells, although activation and CD3 levels did not differ between groups. Because small numbers of individuals were included in the HLA sub-analyses, any influence of HLA type on TCRB rearrangement was left unresolved. Type 1 diabetes patients showed a moderate but significant shortening of TCRB CDR3 length in all four CD4+ subsets. Patients with type 1 diabetes made fewer insertions and deleted more nucleotides at VDJ recombination sites, implying thymic rearrangement abnormalities. Shorter templates might be favored by PCR, yet because patient and control samples were amplified and corrected together, any such skew would affect both groups equally. Naive, central memory and regulatory TCRB repertoires appeared to be more alike among patients than among healthy donors.

The clonotype originates from a man younger than 40 with type 1 diabetes. The sequence joins TRBV7-9 to TRBJ2-5; the junction holds 15 bases that match TRBD2. Sequencing was performed on naive CD4+ T cells from blood. The sample's cell subset or site label, in plain terms: true naive CD4+ T cells. The CDR3: CASSPGLAGGFETQYF. The DNA sequence reads TGTGCCAGCAGCCCAGGACTAGCGGGGGGGTTTGAGACCCAGTACTTC.